Sequencing of this TCR beta chain was carried out in a study of blood T cell repertoires in COVID-19. Background on the study: Collection of acute and convalescent COVID-19 samples took place in the United States, Italy and Spain.

Assay: immunoSEQ multiplex PCR; the TCRdb copy retains only in-frame clones and omits some. This sample has under 150,000 clones, with around 85% found just once. Cohorts were assigned according to the clinical history that participants reported. CDR3 length: 17 residues. The germline V gene has CDR1 ENHRY and CDR2 SYGVKD. Trimming pared 0 bases from V and 6 bases from J, leaving 18 bases between. The sequence was collected from a woman aged 40-49 years who had recovered from COVID-19. Material for sequencing was PBMCs or T cells enriched from blood (not recorded which). The gene calls are TRBV10-3 and TRBJ2-1, with a tentative D call TRBD1 (7 bases). The CDR3 loop reads CAISESRRDRITNEQFF. DNA of the CDR3: TGTGCCATCAGTGAGTCGCGGCGGGACAGAATTACCAATGAGCAGTTCTTC.